These 16 T cell receptor beta chains were all obtained from the same sample, sequenced in a study of Graves' ophthalmopathy and Graves' hyperthyroidism. The authors amplified TCR beta CDR3 regions from RNA transcripts. Scientists carried out first-round RT-PCR using HTBI primers and then a second-round multiplex PCR. MiXCR, applied by TCRdb to the multiplex PCR reads, yields one record per CDR3 protein. This sample has 200,000 to 250,000 distinct CDR3 sequences; roughly a fifth occur once, and the top ten carry more than 35%. The sequencing input was peripheral blood. The receptors were gathered from a woman in her forties or fifties with Graves' ophthalmopathy.

In this sample, this clonotype turned up many times. The rearrangement joins TRBV19 to TRBJ1-2; D possibly corresponds to TRBD1 (6 bases). Germline V gene data show CDR1 as LNHDA and CDR2 as SQIVND (reference sequence). Trimming removed 5 bases at V and 4 bases at J, with 14 bases between. The CDR3 is 14 amino acids. CDR3 nucleotide sequence: TGTGCCAGTAGTCCCGGGGGCAGATCCTATGGCTACACCTTC. The encoded protein is CASSPGGRSYGYTF.

This clonotype was seen many times. J is TRBJ2-7 and V is TRBV2; possibly TRBD2 for D (5 bases). Germline V lookup: CDR1 SNHLY, CDR2 FYNNEI. Trimming cost V 8 bases and J 6 bases, with 17 bases left between them. The CDR3 covers 13 residues. The CDR3 reads CASGWTAMGEQYF. Here the CDR3 DNA reads TGTGCCAGCGGTTGGACTGCGATGGGCGAGCAGTACTTC.

This clonotype was seen many times. The genes are TRBV7-8 and TRBJ2-5; 7 nucleotides agree with TRBD2. CDR1 is SGHVS, CDR2 FQNEAQ, per germline. The trim removed 2 bases at V and 7 bases at J, leaving 10 bases unmatched. The CDR3 sequence is 15 residues long. CDR3 nucleotide sequence: TGTGCCAGCAGCTTAAACGTGGGAGGGTCAGGGACCCAGTACTTC. This codes for CASSLNVGGSGTQYF.

This clonotype was observed at least ten times. The rearrangement joins TRBV5-1 to TRBJ2-3; D gene ambiguous. CDR3 length: 14 residues. Germline CDR1 SGHRS, CDR2 YFSETQ. Trimming took off 1 base at V and 0 bases at J, with 6 bases between the two ends. CDR3 coding DNA: TGCGCCAGCAGCTTGTTTGGTAGCACAGATACGCAGTATTTT. Amino acids: CASSLFGSTDTQYF.

This clonotype appeared many times. This chain links TRBV2 with TRBJ2-7; D call uncertain. From germline, CDR1 is SNHLY and CDR2 FYNNEI. This CDR3 is built from 14 residues. Trimming left V 4 bases short and J 2 bases short, with 12 bases between. CDR3 in DNA: TGTGCCAGCAGTGCTAACCGTGGGGCCTACGAGCAGTACTTC. It specifies CASSANRGAYEQYF.

This clonotype came up many times. This sequence joins TRBV6-1 and TRBJ2-7; no definite D call. This CDR3 region has 13 residues. V was clipped by 6 bases and J by 2 bases, with 11 bases between them. Germline-derived CDR1 and CDR2 are MNHNS and SASEGT. The DNA for the CDR3 is TGTGCCAGCAGGAAGGACGGTCCCTACGAGCAGTACTTC. Residues: CASRKDGPYEQYF.

V usage is TRBV5-1 and J usage is TRBJ1-1; possibly TRBD1 for D (5 bases). Trimming pared 2 bases from V and 4 bases from J, leaving 9 bases between. The CDR3 extends over 13 amino acids. Germline V lookup: CDR1 SGHRS, CDR2 YFSETQ. Here the CDR3 DNA reads TGCGCCAGCAGCTTCGAAGGGGCCACTGAAGCTTTCTTT. It specifies CASSFEGATEAFF.

This clonotype was recorded many times. The genes are TRBV29-1 and TRBJ2-5, with D perhaps matching TRBD2 (6 bases). The length of the CDR3 is 12 residues. From germline, CDR1 is SQVTM and CDR2 ANQGSEA. Trimming took 5 bases from V and 5 from J, leaving 12 bases between them. The CDR3 region is CSVRRREETQYF. For the CDR3, the DNA is TGCAGCGTTCGGAGGAGGGAGGAGACCCAGTACTTC.

This clonotype occurred a few times. V gene TRBV12-3 or TRBV12-4 combines with J gene TRBJ2-7; D may be TRBD2 (6 bases). Trimming took 6 bases from V and 0 from J, leaving 15 bases between them. The CDR3 spans 15 residues. CDR3: CASRLETSPSYEQYF. In nucleotides, the CDR3 is TGTGCCAGCAGGCTCGAGACTAGTCCCTCCTACGAGCAGTACTTC.

This clonotype came up many times. The chain is built from TRBV15 and TRBJ2-7, with TRBD2 matching over 7 bases. V shed 7 bases and J 4 bases; nucleotides not matched to a gene: 7. The V gene's germline CDR1 is LNHNV and CDR2 YYDKDF (reference sequence). CDR3 length equals 13 residues. The CDR3 protein is CATNRLAAYEQYF. The CDR3, as DNA: TGTGCCACCAACAGGCTAGCGGCATACGAGCAGTACTTC.

Ten or more counts support this clonotype. The rearrangement joins TRBV6-1 to TRBJ1-3, with D possibly matching TRBD1 (6 bases). The CDR3 is 17 amino acids. The V end lost 5 bases, the J end lost 1 base, and 18 bases lay between the germline ends. Germline V gene sequence: CDR1 MNHNS, CDR2 SASEGT. In DNA, the CDR3 is TGTGCCAGCAGTACCTTTGTCGGGGGCTTTTCTGGAAACACCATATATTTT. Protein: CASSTFVGGFSGNTIYF.

Many counts were recorded for this clonotype. V and J are TRBV29-1 and TRBJ2-5; D unresolved. CDR3 length: 11 amino acids. V dropped 4 bases and J dropped 5 bases, with 8 bases sitting between them. Germline CDR1 and CDR2: SQVTM and ANQGSEA. As DNA, the CDR3 is TGCAGCGTTGGGGTTGGGGAGACCCAGTACTTC. This codes for CSVGVGETQYF.

V gene TRBV5-1 combines with J gene TRBJ1-2; no reliable D call. The V end lost 2 bases, the J end lost 8 bases, and 19 bases lay between the germline ends. The length of the CDR3 is 15 residues. Germline V lookup: CDR1 SGHRS, CDR2 YFSETQ. The CDR3 DNA follows: TGCGCCAGCAGCTTAACAACGGGAACAACTCGAGGCTACACCTTC. It encodes CASSLTTGTTRGYTF.

This clonotype has a count of ten or more. The chain has TRBV7-2 and TRBJ2-7; 10 positions match TRBD2. The CDR3 totals 15 residues. With V trimmed by 1 base and J by 2 bases, 2 bases remained unmatched. Germline V gives CDR1 SGHTA, CDR2 FQGNSA. CDR3 bases: TGTGCCAGCAGCTTAGGGACTAGCGGAACCTACGAGCAGTACTTC. Translated, it gives CASSLGTSGTYEQYF.

At least ten counts were recorded for this clonotype. The J gene is TRBJ2-2, the V gene TRBV6-1; 11 nucleotides align to TRBD1. CDR3 size: 15 residues. Trimming took 6 bases from V and 5 from J; bases not matched to a gene: 5. Germline-derived CDR1 and CDR2 are MNHNS and SASEGT. This CDR3 reads CASRSGTGGTGELFF. The CDR3 DNA is TGTGCCAGCAGGTCCGGGACAGGGGGAACCGGGGAGCTGTTTTTT.

This clonotype was seen many times. The chain carries TRBV9 and TRBJ2-5, with D possibly being TRBD1 (5 bases). This CDR3 has 13 amino acids. Trimming cost V 2 bases and J 4 bases, with 9 bases left between them. The V gene's germline CDR1 is SGDLS and CDR2 YYNGEE. The CDR3 loop reads CASSVRAGETQYF. The CDR3 DNA sequence: TGTGCCAGCAGCGTCAGGGCTGGAGAGACCCAGTACTTC.